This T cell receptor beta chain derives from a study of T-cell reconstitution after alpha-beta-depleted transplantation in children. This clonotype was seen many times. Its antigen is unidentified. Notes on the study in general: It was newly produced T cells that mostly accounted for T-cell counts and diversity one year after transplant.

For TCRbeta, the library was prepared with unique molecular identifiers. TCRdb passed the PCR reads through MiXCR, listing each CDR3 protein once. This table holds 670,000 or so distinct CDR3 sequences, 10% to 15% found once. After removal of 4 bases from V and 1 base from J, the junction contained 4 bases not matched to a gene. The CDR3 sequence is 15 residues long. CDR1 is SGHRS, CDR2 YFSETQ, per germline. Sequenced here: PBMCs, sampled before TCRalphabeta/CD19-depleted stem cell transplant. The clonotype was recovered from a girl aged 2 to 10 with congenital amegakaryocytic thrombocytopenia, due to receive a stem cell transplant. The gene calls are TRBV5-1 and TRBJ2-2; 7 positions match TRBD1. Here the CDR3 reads CASSRWTGNTGELFF. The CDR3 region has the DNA TGCGCCAGCAGCAGATGGACAGGGAACACCGGGGAGCTGTTTTTT.